These 29 T cell receptor beta chains originate from one sample sequenced in a study of T cells in tumors after PD-1 blockade (dated by TCRdb to between 2019 and 2020). The time point label on this specimen signifies: after anti-PD-1 therapy. Library prep was done by the immunoSEQ multiplex PCR assay. Imported from immuneACCESS, the table was reduced by TCRdb to in-frame sequences with V and J called. These copies leave out some clones; in studies compared against another copy, an unresolved V gene accounts for under half, and the cause of the remainder is not known. Here the sample has about 25,000 clones; over 80% occur a single time. The ten largest clones capture around 10% of the sample. This material consisted of PBMCs, taken after anti-PD-1 treatment. Source of these receptors: a human donor with basal cell carcinoma.

This clone has a handful of counts. The chain links TRBV6-5 to TRBJ2-3; 9 bases align to TRBD1. The CDR3 sequence is 15 residues long. Germline V lookup: CDR1 MNHEY, CDR2 SVGAGI. J gave up 3 bases and V 4 bases, and 5 bases lay outside the gene matches. As DNA, the CDR3 is TGTGCCAGCAGTTCATGGGACAGGGAGACAGATACGCAGTATTTT. It codes for CASSSWDRETDTQYF.

The chain has TRBV19 and TRBJ2-1; possibly TRBD2 for D (5 bases). The CDR3 spans 13 residues. V was shortened by 5 bases and J by 4 bases, with 9 bases between the two germline ends. CDR1 LNHDA and CDR2 SQIVND come from the germline V gene (reference sequence). Written as DNA, the CDR3 is TGTGCCAGTAGTTCGGACTCGTACAATGAGCAGTTCTTC. Amino acid sequence: CASSSDSYNEQFF.

The chain recombines TRBV29-1 with TRBJ1-6, with D unresolved. CDR1 SQVTM and CDR2 ANQGSEA come from the germline V gene. Trimming left V 3 bases short and J 7 bases short, with 25 bases between. CDR3 size: 18 residues. This CDR3 reads CSVEVLDVSRFGNSPLHF. In nucleotides, the CDR3 is TGCAGCGTTGAGGTGTTGGACGTCTCAAGATTTGGAAATTCACCCCTCCACTTT.

The chain has TRBV19 and TRBJ2-7; 7 positions match TRBD2. The V gene end was trimmed by 3 bases and the J gene end by 4 bases; junction bases not matched to a gene: 6. Germline CDR1 LNHDA, CDR2 SQIVND (reference sequence). This CDR3 spans 14 amino acids. CDR3 DNA: TGTGCCAGTAGTATGAAGGACGGGGGGTACGAGCAGTACTTC. Amino acids: CASSMKDGGYEQYF.

This chain uses TRBV6-4 with TRBJ1-2, with TRBD1 matching over 10 bases. The CDR3 has 13 amino acids. The V gene end was trimmed by 5 bases and the J gene end by 7 bases; junction bases not matched to a gene: 4. Germline CDR1 is MRHNA and CDR2 is SNTAGT. The CDR3 protein is CASSLTGGGGYTF. The CDR3 nucleotides are TGTGCCAGCAGTTTGACAGGGGGCGGTGGCTACACCTTC.

V usage is TRBV6-6 and J usage is TRBJ2-1; unclear D gene. Germline CDR1 is MNHNY and CDR2 is SVGAGI (reference sequence). CDR3 length: 14 residues. Trimming stripped 4 bases from V and 6 bases from J, with 13 bases between. The CDR3 protein is CASSSPLLSNEQFF. CDR3 in DNA: TGTGCCAGCAGTTCCCCACTCCTGTCCAATGAGCAGTTCTTC.

The chain links TRBV30 to TRBJ1-1; D is ambiguous. There are 13 residues in the CDR3. Trimming cost V 5 bases and J 5 bases, with 15 bases left between them. The germline gives CDR1 GTSNPN, CDR2 SVGIG (reference sequence). The CDR3 loop reads CAWQRDWGTEAFF. The CDR3 DNA follows: TGTGCCTGGCAAAGGGATTGGGGAACTGAAGCTTTCTTT.

This chain joins TRBV6-2 or TRBV6-3 and TRBJ2-3; TRBD2 aligns across 9 bases. The CDR3 runs 16 residues. V shed 2 bases and J 4 bases; nucleotides not matched to a gene: 7. The germline V gene encodes CDR1 MNHEY and CDR2 SVGEGT. The CDR3 protein is CASSYIGTSSSDTQYF. Here the CDR3 DNA reads TGTGCCAGCAGTTACATTGGGACTAGCTCCTCAGATACGCAGTATTTT.

The rearrangement links TRBV30 to TRBJ1-1; 8 nucleotides agree with TRBD1. Germline CDR1 is GTSNPN and CDR2 is SVGIG (reference sequence). J gave up 9 bases and V 0 bases, and 6 bases lay outside the gene matches. CDR3 size: 13 residues. The CDR3 sequence is CAWSVRTGSQAFF. The CDR3 DNA sequence: TGTGCCTGGAGTGTAAGGACAGGGTCTCAAGCTTTCTTT.

J is TRBJ2-2 and V is TRBV30; D is uncertain. Per the germline V gene, CDR1 is GTSNPN and CDR2 is SVGIG (reference sequence). The CDR3 is made up of 14 amino acids. V was trimmed by 2 bases and J by 7 bases, leaving 14 bases between them. The CDR3 coding sequence is TGTGCCTGGAGTCCCTTAAGGCCAGGCGGGGAGCTGTTTTTT. Protein sequence: CAWSPLRPGGELFF.

This chain links TRBV7-9 with TRBJ2-3; TRBD1 might be the D (5 bases). CDR3 length: 15 residues. Between the trimmed V and J ends, which lost 5 bases and 3 bases, there was a span of 15 bases. Germline CDR1 is SEHNR and CDR2 is FQNEAQ (reference sequence). Here the CDR3 DNA reads TGTGCCAGCAGCCAGAACAGGTTTGGTACAGATACGCAGTATTTT. It encodes CASSQNRFGTDTQYF.

The V gene is TRBV7-3, the J gene TRBJ1-1, with 8 nucleotides matching TRBD1. CDR1 and CDR2 (germline): SGHTA, FQGTGA. V shed 2 bases and J 1 base; nucleotides not matched to a gene: 12. This CDR3 contains 18 residues. DNA of the CDR3: TGTGCCAGCAGCTTACAGCCATCCGGGACAGGAGCGAACACTGAAGCTTTCTTT. It yields the protein CASSLQPSGTGANTEAFF.

The chain joins TRBV9 to TRBJ2-7; D gene uncertain. Germline V gene sequence: CDR1 SGDLS, CDR2 YYNGEE. This CDR3 is built from 13 residues. The ends were cut back, 0 bases at V and 0 bases at J, with 4 bases in the middle. For the CDR3, the DNA is TGTGCCAGCAGCGTAGCGGGCTCCTACGAGCAGTACTTC. Translated, it gives CASSVAGSYEQYF.

The chain combines TRBV7-2 with TRBJ1-5; the D gene is possibly TRBD1 (6 bases). V was shortened by 1 base and J by 0 bases, with 13 bases between the two germline ends. The CDR3 runs 17 residues. Germline V CDR1 and CDR2: SGHTA, FQGNSA. CDR3: CASSLVTGHYSNQPQHF. The DNA for the CDR3 is TGTGCCAGCAGCTTAGTCACAGGGCACTATAGCAATCAGCCCCAGCATTTT.

This chain joins TRBV6-5 and TRBJ2-7; 7 bases line up with TRBD1. The germline CDR1 and CDR2 sequences are MNHEY and SVGAGI. CDR3 length equals 15 residues. With 0 bases clipped from V and 6 bases from J, the junction kept 8 bases outside the gene matches. The CDR3 nucleotides read TGTGCCAGCAGTTACTCGAGGCCAGGGGGACCCGAGCAGTACTTC. This gives the protein CASSYSRPGGPEQYF.

The chain is built from TRBV6-5 and TRBJ1-4; no reliable D call. With 4 bases removed from V and 7 bases from J, the gap between germline ends came to 13 bases. CDR1 is MNHEY and CDR2 is SVGAGI in the germline V gene. This CDR3 has 14 amino acids. CDR3 in amino acids: CASSFIANGEKLFF. DNA for the CDR3: TGTGCCAGCAGTTTTATAGCAAACGGTGAAAAACTGTTTTTT.

V and J are TRBV23-1 and TRBJ2-5; tentatively, D is TRBD1 (5 bases). TRBV23-1 is noted as an ORF with a role that remains uncertain. The CDR3 has 14 residues. V lost 4 bases to trimming and J lost 4 bases, with 13 bases between them. In DNA form, the CDR3 reads TGCGCCAGCAGTCGGCCCTCAGGGTTAGAGACCCAGTACTTC. This translates into CASSRPSGLETQYF.

The table lists this clone with a few counts. The chain is built from TRBV3-1 (or the pseudogene TRBV3-2) and TRBJ2-7, with 8 nucleotides matching TRBD2. V shed 0 bases and J 2 bases; nucleotides not matched to a gene: 6. The V gene's germline CDR1 is LGHDT and CDR2 YNNKEL (reference sequence). This CDR3 contains 16 residues. CDR3 DNA sequence: TGTGCCAGCAGCCAAGATCGGCTAGCGGGCGCCTACGAGCAGTACTTC. Translated, it gives CASSQDRLAGAYEQYF.

The chain carries TRBV29-1 and TRBJ2-1; D unresolved. This CDR3 region has 11 residues. Per the germline V gene, CDR1 is SQVTM and CDR2 is ANQGSEA. Trimming cost V 5 bases and J 10 bases, with 12 bases left between them. CDR3 DNA: TGCAGCGTTAGGTCTGGGCCCGAGCAGTTCTTC. This gives the protein CSVRSGPEQFF.

The genes are TRBV5-5 and TRBJ2-3; the D is unclear. With 4 bases removed from V and 0 bases from J, the gap between germline ends came to 9 bases. This CDR3 has 14 residues. Germline V gene lookup returns CDR1 SGHKS and CDR2 YYEKEE (reference sequence). The CDR3: CASSPDISTDTQYF. The CDR3 coding sequence is TGTGCCAGCAGCCCCGACATTAGCACAGATACGCAGTATTTT.

This clone was picked up a small number of times. The genes are TRBV7-2 and TRBJ2-1; maybe TRBD1 (6 bases). The CDR3 covers 15 residues. Deletions cut 5 bases from V and 6 bases from J, with 17 bases between. Germline V lookup: CDR1 SGHTA, CDR2 FQGNSA. The CDR3 here is CASSGQPVLGNEQFF. CDR3 DNA: TGTGCCAGCAGCGGACAGCCGGTCCTCGGCAATGAGCAGTTCTTC.

The chain carries TRBV5-1 and TRBJ1-4, with D possibly matching TRBD1 (5 bases). The germline V gene has CDR1 SGHRS and CDR2 YFSETQ. V was cut by 4 bases and J by 0 bases, with 16 bases left in between. The CDR3 contains 17 residues. CDR3 sequence reads: CASSRTFGGPTNEKLFF. The CDR3 nucleotides read TGCGCCAGCAGCCGAACCTTTGGGGGTCCAACTAATGAAAAACTGTTTTTT.

This clone turned up a few times. The chain joins TRBV2 to TRBJ1-5, with D possibly TRBD1 on 6 matching bases. Trimming took 1 base from V and 3 from J, leaving 19 bases between them. CDR1 is SNHLY, CDR2 FYNNEI, per germline. The CDR3 sequence is 18 residues long. For the CDR3, the DNA is TGTGCCAGCAGTGAAGGGTACGTCAGCCGGGGGGCCAATCAGCCCCAGCATTTT. Protein sequence: CASSEGYVSRGANQPQHF.

The chain uses TRBV6-5 and TRBJ1-1; no clear D. V lost 7 bases to trimming and J lost 0 bases, with 9 bases between them. CDR1 is MNHEY and CDR2 is SVGAGI in the germline V gene. The CDR3 length is 13 residues. The CDR3 here is CASNKRMNTEAFF. The CDR3 DNA sequence: TGTGCCAGCAATAAAAGGATGAACACTGAAGCTTTCTTT.

This chain connects TRBV19 to TRBJ2-5; D is uncertain. Between the trimmed V and J ends, which lost 2 bases and 1 base, there was a span of 11 bases. CDR1 is LNHDA, CDR2 SQIVND, per germline (reference sequence). CDR3 length equals 15 residues. The CDR3 nucleotides are TGTGCCAGTAGTATACGGCCGACCCGCCAAGAGACCCAGTACTTC. Translated: CASSIRPTRQETQYF. The full variable domain, rest sourced from reference TRBV19 and TRBJ2-5, is DGGITQSPKYLFRKEGQNVTLSCEQNLNHDAMYWYRQDPGQGLRLIYYSQIVNDFQKGDIAEGYSVSREKKESFPLTVTSAQKNPTAFYLCASSIRPTRQETQYFGPGTRLLVL.

This clone was observed once. The V call is TRBV19, the J call TRBJ1-3; 8 bases line up with TRBD1. J gave up 4 bases and V 5 bases, and 7 bases lay outside the gene matches. Germline V CDR1 and CDR2: LNHDA, SQIVND (reference sequence). This CDR3 spans 15 amino acids. CDR3 loop: CASSDPGGTGNTIYF. The CDR3, as DNA: TGTGCCAGTAGTGACCCAGGGGGCACGGGAAACACCATATATTTT.

The rearrangement uses TRBV19 and TRBJ2-1, with a possible D match to TRBD2 (6 bases). Trimming shortened V by 6 bases and J by 8 bases, and 20 bases separated the two germline ends. Germline V gene data show CDR1 as LNHDA and CDR2 as SQIVND (reference sequence). The CDR3 has 15 residues. The CDR3 protein is CASSNIAVVVDEQFF. The CDR3 nucleotides read TGTGCCAGTAGCAATATAGCGGTGGTCGTCGATGAGCAGTTCTTC.

The chain uses TRBV19 and TRBJ2-2; 9 bases line up with TRBD1. Germline loops: CDR1 LNHDA, CDR2 SQIVND (reference sequence). V was pared by 11 bases and J by 4 bases, with 8 bases of the junction left unmatched. The CDR3 totals 14 residues. CDR3 nucleotides: TGTGCCGCCAAACAGGGGGCTAGCACCGGGGAGCTGTTTTTT. As protein: CAAKQGASTGELFF.

Concerning this clone: Other DNA sequences in the sample encode the same CDR3. The chain is built from TRBV9 and TRBJ2-7; a weak D match, TRBD2 (6 bases). This CDR3 contains 14 residues. CDR1 is SGDLS and CDR2 is YYNGEE in the germline V gene. V lost 2 bases to trimming and J lost 0 bases, with 9 bases between them. The CDR3 is CASSVGGSSYEQYF. The CDR3 nucleotides read TGTGCCAGCAGCGTGGGAGGCAGCTCCTACGAGCAGTACTTC.